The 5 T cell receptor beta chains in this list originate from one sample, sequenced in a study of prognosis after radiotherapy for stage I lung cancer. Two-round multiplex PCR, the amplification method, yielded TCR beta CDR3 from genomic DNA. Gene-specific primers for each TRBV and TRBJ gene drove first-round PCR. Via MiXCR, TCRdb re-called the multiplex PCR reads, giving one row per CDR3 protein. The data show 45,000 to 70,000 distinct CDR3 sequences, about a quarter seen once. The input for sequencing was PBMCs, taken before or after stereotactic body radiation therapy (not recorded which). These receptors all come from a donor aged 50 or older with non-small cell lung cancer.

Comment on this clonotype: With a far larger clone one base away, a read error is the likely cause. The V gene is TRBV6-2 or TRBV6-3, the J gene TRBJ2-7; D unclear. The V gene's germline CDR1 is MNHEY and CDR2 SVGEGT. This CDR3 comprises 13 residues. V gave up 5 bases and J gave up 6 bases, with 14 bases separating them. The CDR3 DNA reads TGTGCCAGCAGTGGAAGGGAAGTCAGCGAGCAGTACTTC. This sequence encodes CASSGREVSEQYF.

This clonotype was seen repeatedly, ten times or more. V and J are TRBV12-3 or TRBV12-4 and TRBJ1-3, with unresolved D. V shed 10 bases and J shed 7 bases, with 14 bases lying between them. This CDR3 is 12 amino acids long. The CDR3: CATGLGGNTIYF. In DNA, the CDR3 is TGTGCCACTGGCCTGGGTGGGAACACCATATATTTT.

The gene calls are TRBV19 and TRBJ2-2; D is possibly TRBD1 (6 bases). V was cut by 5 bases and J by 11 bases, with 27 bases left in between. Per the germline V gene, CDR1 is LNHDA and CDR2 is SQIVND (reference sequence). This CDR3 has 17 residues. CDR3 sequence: CASSLDMDSPGDGELFF. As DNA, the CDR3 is TGTGCCAGTAGTCTTGATATGGACAGCCCCGGCGACGGTGAGCTGTTTTTT. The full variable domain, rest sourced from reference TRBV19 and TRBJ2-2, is DGGITQSPKYLFRKEGQNVTLSCEQNLNHDAMYWYRQDPGQGLRLIYYSQIVNDFQKGDIAEGYSVSREKKESFPLTVTSAQKNPTAFYLCASSLDMDSPGDGELFFGEGSRLTVL.

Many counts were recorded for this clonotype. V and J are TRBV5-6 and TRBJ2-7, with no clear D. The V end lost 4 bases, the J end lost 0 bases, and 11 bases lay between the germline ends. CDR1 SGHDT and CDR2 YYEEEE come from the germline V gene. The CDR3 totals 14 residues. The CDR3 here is CASSLGRSSYEQYF. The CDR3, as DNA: TGTGCCAGCAGCCTCGGACGGAGCTCCTACGAGCAGTACTTC.

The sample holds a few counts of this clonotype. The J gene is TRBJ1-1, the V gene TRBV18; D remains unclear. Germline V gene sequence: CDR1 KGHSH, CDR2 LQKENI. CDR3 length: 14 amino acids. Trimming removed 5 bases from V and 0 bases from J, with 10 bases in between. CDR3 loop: CASSSQFVNTEAFF. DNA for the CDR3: TGTGCCAGCTCATCCCAATTTGTGAACACTGAAGCTTTCTTT.